Reported below is one T cell receptor beta chain. The antigen remains unidentified. 60 Vbeta and 13 Jbeta primers were used in PCR. Sequenced by immunoSEQ multiplex PCR; TCRdb stores in-frame clones only, minus some. The repertoire holds around 150,000 clones, with approximately 83% as singletons. The data belong to a study of cytomegalovirus exposure and HLA in healthy donors. Study-wide points: It was shown in a later analysis that HLA-associated TCR beta chains were more clonally expanded than other, equally common chains. It was in a later analysis that TCR association rates were seen to vary by HLA locus, highest for DRB1 and lowest for HLA-C. When analyzed later, a missense DCLRE1C variant was found to be linked to TCR beta V- and J-gene trimming.

V lost 9 bases to trimming and J lost 3 bases; unmatched junction nucleotides: 7. CDR1 is LNHNV, CDR2 YYDKDF, per germline (reference sequence). The CDR3 has 13 residues. The rearrangement joins TRBV15 to TRBJ1-1; TRBD1 matches at 7 bases. Specimen: PBMCs. The origin of this receptor is a man younger than 35 in good health and CMV-seropositive. The CDR3: CATTRGVDTEAFF. The CDR3 bases are TGTGCCACAACCAGGGGGGTCGACACTGAAGCTTTCTTT. The complete variable domain, with remaining parts taken from reference TRBV15 and TRBJ1-1, reads DAMVIQNPRYQVTQFGKPVTLSCSQTLNHNVMYWYQQKSSQAPKLLFHYYDKDFNNEADTPDNFQSRRPNTSFCFLDIRSPGLGDTAMYLCATTRGVDTEAFFGQGTRLTVV.